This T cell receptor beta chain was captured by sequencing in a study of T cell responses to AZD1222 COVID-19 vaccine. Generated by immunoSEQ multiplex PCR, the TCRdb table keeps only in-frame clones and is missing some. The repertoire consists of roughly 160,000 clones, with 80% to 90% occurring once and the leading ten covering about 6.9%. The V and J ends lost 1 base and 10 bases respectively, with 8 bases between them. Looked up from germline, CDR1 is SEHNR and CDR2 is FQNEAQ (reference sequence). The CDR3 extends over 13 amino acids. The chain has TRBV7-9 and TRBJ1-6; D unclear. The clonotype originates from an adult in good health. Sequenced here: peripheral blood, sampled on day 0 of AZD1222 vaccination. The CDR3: CASSLGGRSPLHF. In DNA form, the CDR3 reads TGTGCCAGCAGCTTAGGGGGTCGGTCACCCCTCCACTTT.